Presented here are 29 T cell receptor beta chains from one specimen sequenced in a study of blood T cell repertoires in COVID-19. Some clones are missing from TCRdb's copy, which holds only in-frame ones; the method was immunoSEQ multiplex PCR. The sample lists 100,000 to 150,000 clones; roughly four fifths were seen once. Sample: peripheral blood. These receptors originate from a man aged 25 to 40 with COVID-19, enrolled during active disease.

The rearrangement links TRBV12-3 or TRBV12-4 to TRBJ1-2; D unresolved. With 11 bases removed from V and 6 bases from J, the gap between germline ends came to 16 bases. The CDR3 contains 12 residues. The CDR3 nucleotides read TGTGCCGTTGAGTTTTCTACCCATGGCTACACCTTC. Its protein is CAVEFSTHGYTF.

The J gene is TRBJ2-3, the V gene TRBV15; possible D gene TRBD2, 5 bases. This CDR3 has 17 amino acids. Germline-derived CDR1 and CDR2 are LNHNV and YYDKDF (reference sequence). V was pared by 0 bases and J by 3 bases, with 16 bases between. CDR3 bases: TGTGCCACCAGCAGAGATCAGAGCGCGGGCTTTACAGATACGCAGTATTTT. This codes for CATSRDQSAGFTDTQYF.

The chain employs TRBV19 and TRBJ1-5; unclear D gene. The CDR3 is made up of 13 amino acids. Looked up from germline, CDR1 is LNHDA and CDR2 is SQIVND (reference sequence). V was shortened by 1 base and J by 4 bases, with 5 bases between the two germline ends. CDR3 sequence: CASSIVLNQPQHF. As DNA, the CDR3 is TGTGCCAGTAGTATAGTTCTTAATCAGCCCCAGCATTTT.

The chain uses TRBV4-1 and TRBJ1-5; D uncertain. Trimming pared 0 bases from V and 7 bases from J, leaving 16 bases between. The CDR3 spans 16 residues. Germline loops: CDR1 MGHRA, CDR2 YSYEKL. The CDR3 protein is CASSQDDGGGWQPQHF. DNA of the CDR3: TGCGCCAGCAGCCAAGATGACGGTGGAGGGTGGCAGCCCCAGCATTTT.

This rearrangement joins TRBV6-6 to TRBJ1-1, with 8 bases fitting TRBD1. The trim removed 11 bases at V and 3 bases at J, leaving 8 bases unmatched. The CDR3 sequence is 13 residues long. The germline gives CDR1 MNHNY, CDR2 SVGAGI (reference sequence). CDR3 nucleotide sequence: TGTGCCGGACAGGGTAATAGGGACACTGAAGCTTTCTTT. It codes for CAGQGNRDTEAFF.

This chain's CDR3 is CALRDRGARGYTF. Written as DNA, the CDR3 is TGTGCCCTGCGGGACAGGGGGGCGCGTGGCTACACCTTC. J is TRBJ1-2 and V is TRBV12-3 or TRBV12-4; 11 bases are a match to TRBD1. The length of the CDR3 is 13 residues. Trimming cost V 11 bases and J 7 bases; bases outside gene matches: 9.

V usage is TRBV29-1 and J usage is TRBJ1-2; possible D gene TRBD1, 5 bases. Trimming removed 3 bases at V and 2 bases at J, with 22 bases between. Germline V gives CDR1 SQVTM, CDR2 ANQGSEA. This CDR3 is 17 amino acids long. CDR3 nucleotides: TGCAGCGTTGACCGTACAGCCTTTAGGGGTGGAAACTATGGCTACACCTTC. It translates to CSVDRTAFRGGNYGYTF.

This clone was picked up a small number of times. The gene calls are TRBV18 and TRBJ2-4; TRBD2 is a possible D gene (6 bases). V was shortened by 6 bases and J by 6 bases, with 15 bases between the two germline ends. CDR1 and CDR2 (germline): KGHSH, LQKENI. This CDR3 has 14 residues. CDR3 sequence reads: CASSWAGKGNIQYF. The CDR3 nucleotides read TGTGCCAGCTCCTGGGCGGGGAAGGGAAACATTCAGTACTTC.

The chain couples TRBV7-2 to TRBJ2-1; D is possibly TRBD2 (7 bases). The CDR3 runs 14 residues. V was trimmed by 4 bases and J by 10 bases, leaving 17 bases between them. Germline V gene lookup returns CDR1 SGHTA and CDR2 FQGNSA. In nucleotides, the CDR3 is TGTGCCAGCAGCTCTAGGGGGGACTACCGGGAGCAGTTCTTC. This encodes CASSSRGDYREQFF.

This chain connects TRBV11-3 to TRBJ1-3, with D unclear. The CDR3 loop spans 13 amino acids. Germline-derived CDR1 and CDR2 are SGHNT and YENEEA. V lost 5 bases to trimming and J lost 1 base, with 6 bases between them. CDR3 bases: TGTGCCAGCAGCGAACTGTCTGGAAACACCATATATTTT. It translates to CASSELSGNTIYF.

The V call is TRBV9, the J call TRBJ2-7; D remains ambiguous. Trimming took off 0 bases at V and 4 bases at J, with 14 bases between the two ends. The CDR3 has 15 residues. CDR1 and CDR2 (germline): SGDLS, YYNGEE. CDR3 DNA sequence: TGTGCCAGCAGCGTAGGATACAATGCGGCTTACGAGCAGTACTTC. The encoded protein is CASSVGYNAAYEQYF.

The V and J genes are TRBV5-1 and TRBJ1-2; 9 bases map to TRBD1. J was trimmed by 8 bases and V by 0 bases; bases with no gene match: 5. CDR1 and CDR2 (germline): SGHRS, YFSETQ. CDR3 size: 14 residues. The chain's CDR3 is CASSLEGTGRGYTF. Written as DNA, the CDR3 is TGCGCCAGCAGCTTGGAAGGGACAGGGAGAGGCTACACCTTC.

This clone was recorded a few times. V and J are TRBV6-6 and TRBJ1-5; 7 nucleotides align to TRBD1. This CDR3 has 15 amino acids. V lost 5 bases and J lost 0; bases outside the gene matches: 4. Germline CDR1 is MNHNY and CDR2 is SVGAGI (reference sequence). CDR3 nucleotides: TGTGCCAGCAGTCAGGGACAGTATAGCAATCAGCCCCAGCATTTT. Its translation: CASSQGQYSNQPQHF.

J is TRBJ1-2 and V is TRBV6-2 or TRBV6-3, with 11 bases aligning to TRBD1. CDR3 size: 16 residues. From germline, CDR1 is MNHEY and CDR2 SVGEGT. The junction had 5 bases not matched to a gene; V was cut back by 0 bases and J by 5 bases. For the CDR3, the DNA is TGTGCCAGCAGTTACTCACGGACAGGGGGCGATTATGGCTACACCTTC. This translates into CASSYSRTGGDYGYTF.

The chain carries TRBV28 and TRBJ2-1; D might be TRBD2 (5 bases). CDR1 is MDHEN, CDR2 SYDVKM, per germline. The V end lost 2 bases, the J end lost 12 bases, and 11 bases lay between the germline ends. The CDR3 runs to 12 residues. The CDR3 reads CASSLVGSGQFF. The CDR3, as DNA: TGTGCCAGCAGTTTAGTAGGGAGTGGGCAGTTCTTC.

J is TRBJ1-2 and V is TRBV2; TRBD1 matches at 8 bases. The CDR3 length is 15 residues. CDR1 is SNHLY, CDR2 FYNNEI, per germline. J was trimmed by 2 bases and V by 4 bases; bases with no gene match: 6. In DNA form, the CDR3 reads TGTGCCAGCAGTGCCGCAGGGGGCGCCAACTATGGCTACACCTTC. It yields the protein CASSAAGGANYGYTF.

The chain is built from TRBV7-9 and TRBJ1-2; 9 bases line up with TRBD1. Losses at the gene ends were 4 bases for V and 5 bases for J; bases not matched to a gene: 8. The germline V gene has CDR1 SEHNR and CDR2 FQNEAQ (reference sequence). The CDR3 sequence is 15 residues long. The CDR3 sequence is CASSSMDRGGYGYTF. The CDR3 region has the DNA TGTGCCAGCAGCTCTATGGACAGGGGAGGATATGGCTACACCTTC.

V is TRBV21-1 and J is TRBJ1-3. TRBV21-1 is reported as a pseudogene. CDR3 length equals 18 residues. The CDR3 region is CASSKAPRLIRSGNTIYF. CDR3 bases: TGTGCCAGCAGCAAGGCCCCCCGATTGATCCGGAGTGGAAACACCATATATTTT.

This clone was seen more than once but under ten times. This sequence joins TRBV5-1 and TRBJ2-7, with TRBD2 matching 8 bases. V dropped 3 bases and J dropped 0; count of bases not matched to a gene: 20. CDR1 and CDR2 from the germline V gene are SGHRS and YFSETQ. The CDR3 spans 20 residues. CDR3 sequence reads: CASSWNPGHQLAGISYEQYF. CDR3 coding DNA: TGCGCCAGCAGCTGGAACCCGGGACACCAGCTAGCGGGCATCTCCTACGAGCAGTACTTC. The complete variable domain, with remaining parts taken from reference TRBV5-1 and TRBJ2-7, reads KAGVTQTPRYLIKTRGQQVTLSCSPISGHRSVSWYQQTPGQGLQFLFEYFSETQRNKGNFPGRFSGRQFSNSRSEMNVSTLELGDSALYLCASSWNPGHQLAGISYEQYFGPGTRLTVT.

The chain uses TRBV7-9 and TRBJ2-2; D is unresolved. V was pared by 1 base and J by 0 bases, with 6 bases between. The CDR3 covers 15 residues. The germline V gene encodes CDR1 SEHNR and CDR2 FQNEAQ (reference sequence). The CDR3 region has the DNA TGTGCCAGCAGCTTAGACAGAGCGAACACCGGGGAGCTGTTTTTT. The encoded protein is CASSLDRANTGELFF.

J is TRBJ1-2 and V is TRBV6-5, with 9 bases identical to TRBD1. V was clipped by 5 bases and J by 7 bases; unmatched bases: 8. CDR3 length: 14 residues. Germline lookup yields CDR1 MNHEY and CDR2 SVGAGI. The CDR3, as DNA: TGTGCCAGCAGTCCCGGGACAGGGATGGCTGGCTACACCTTC. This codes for CASSPGTGMAGYTF.

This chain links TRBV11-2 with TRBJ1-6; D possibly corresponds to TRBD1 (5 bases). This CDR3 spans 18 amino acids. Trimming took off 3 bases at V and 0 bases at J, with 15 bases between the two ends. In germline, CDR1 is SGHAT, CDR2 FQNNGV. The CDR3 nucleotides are TGTGCCAGCAGCTTTTCACGGACATTTAGCTCCTATAATTCACCCCTCCACTTT. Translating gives CASSFSRTFSSYNSPLHF.

CDR3 nucleotides: TGTGCCATGGGACAGGGAGTCTTCGAGCAGTACTTC. This encodes CAMGQGVFEQYF. The gene calls are TRBV2 and TRBJ2-7; 9 nucleotides agree with TRBD1. The trim removed 10 bases at V and 6 bases at J, leaving 7 bases unmatched. Germline assignment: CDR1 SNHLY and CDR2 FYNNEI. CDR3 length equals 12 residues.

The CDR3: CASSQDPPGGRGTQYF. CDR3 coding DNA: TGCGCCAGCAGCCAAGACCCCCCCGGGGGACGGGGGACCCAGTACTTC. This chain joins TRBV4-1 and TRBJ2-5, with a weak D call TRBD2 (6 bases). With 0 bases removed from V and 7 bases from J, the gap between germline ends came to 18 bases. Germline V gene data show CDR1 as MGHRA and CDR2 as YSYEKL. The CDR3 is 16 residues long.

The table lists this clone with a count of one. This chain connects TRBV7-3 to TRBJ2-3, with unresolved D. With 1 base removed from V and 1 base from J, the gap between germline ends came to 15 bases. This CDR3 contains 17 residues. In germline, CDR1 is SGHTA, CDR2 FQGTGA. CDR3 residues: CASSLIAGGLGTDTQYF. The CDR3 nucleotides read TGTGCCAGCAGCTTAATCGCTGGCGGTCTAGGCACAGATACGCAGTATTTT.

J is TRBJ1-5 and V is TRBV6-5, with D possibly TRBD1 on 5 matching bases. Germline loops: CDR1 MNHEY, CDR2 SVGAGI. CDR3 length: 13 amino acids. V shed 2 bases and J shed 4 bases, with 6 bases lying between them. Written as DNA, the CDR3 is TGTGCCAGCAGTTACGGGGGGAATCAGCCCCAGCATTTT. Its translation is CASSYGGNQPQHF.

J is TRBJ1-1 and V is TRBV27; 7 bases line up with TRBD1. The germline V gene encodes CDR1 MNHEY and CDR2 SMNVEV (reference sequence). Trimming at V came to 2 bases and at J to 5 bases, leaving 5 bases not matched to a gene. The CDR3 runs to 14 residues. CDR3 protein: CASSLGGGSTEAFF. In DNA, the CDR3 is TGTGCCAGCAGTTTAGGAGGGGGCTCAACTGAAGCTTTCTTT.

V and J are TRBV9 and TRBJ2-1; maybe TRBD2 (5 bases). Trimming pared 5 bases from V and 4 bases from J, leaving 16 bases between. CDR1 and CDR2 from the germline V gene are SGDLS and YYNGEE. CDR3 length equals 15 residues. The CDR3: CASSPLAARYNEQFF. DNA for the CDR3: TGTGCCAGCAGTCCCCTAGCTGCGCGGTACAATGAGCAGTTCTTC.

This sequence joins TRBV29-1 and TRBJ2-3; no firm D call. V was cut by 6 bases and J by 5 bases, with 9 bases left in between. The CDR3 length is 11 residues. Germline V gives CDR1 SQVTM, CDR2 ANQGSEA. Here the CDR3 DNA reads TGCAGCGTGAGAGCGAGAGATACGCAGTATTTT. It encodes CSVRARDTQYF.